Listed below are T cell receptor beta chains from one sample, sequenced in a study of cytomegalovirus exposure and HLA in healthy donors. Assay used: immunoSEQ multiplex PCR; TCRdb lists only in-frame clones, some missing. The sample yields under 200,000 clones, about 85% seen once. What was sequenced was PBMCs. The receptors derive from a male donor in good health and CMV-seropositive. Each CDR3 is given with its conserved first and last residue. Each record gives: J gene, clone size, D gene, V gene, CDR3 DNA, CDR3 protein. A D gene is named only where the DNA matches it firmly. Some rows have no size entry. The others give once, few or many, or a class for an expanded clone.

J gene: TRBJ2-5; clone size: NA; D gene: TRBD1; V gene: TRBV5-1; CDR3 DNA: TGCGCCAGCAGCTCTGGCCCAACCGGGACAGGGCTACAAGAGACCCAGTACTTC; CDR3 protein: CASSSGPTGTGLQETQYF
J gene: TRBJ1-5; clone size: few; D gene: NA; V gene: TRBV10-3; CDR3 DNA: TGTGCCAGCAGTGAAAAGGGGGAGAGCAATCAGCCCCAGCATTTT; CDR3 protein: CASSEKGESNQPQHF
J gene: TRBJ2-7; clone size: once; D gene: TRBD1; V gene: TRBV19; CDR3 DNA: TGTGCCAGTAGCCCGGGACAGCTTACCTACGAGCAGTACTTC; CDR3 protein: CASSPGQLTYEQYF
J gene: TRBJ2-7; clone size: NA; D gene: NA; V gene: TRBV10-3; CDR3 DNA: TGTGCCATCAGCCGGGAAACCTACGAGCAGTACTTC; CDR3 protein: CAISRETYEQYF
J gene: TRBJ1-5; clone size: few; D gene: TRBD1; V gene: TRBV18; CDR3 DNA: TGTGCCAGCTCACCAAGACAGGGGAATGATCAGCCCCAGCATTTT; CDR3 protein: CASSPRQGNDQPQHF
J gene: TRBJ1-3; clone size: NA; D gene: NA; V gene: TRBV2; CDR3 DNA: TGTGCCAGCAGAACAGGGCTCTCTGGAAACACCATATATTTT; CDR3 protein: CASRTGLSGNTIYF
J gene: TRBJ2-7; clone size: NA; D gene: NA; V gene: TRBV9; CDR3 DNA: TGTGCCAGCAGCGTAGGTGGGCCGGTGGCGGGCTCCTACGAGCAGTACTTC; CDR3 protein: CASSVGGPVAGSYEQYF
J gene: TRBJ2-1; clone size: NA; D gene: TRBD2; V gene: TRBV11-1; CDR3 DNA: TGTGCCAGCAGCAAACTAGCGGGAGCCTACAATGAGCAGTTCTTC; CDR3 protein: CASSKLAGAYNEQFF
J gene: TRBJ1-4; clone size: NA; D gene: TRBD1; V gene: TRBV5-1; CDR3 DNA: TGCGCCAGCAGCTCGGGACAGAGTAATGAAAAACTGTTTTTT; CDR3 protein: CASSSGQSNEKLFF
J gene: TRBJ2-1; clone size: NA; D gene: NA; V gene: TRBV7-9; CDR3 DNA: TGTTCCAGCAGCCGGGGTGGGCTTGAGCAGTTCTTC; CDR3 protein: CSSSRGGLEQFF
J gene: TRBJ1-5; clone size: NA; D gene: NA; V gene: TRBV2; CDR3 DNA: TGTGCCAGCAGCCTACGGACAGATAGCAATCAGCCCCAGCATTTT; CDR3 protein: CASSLRTDSNQPQHF
J gene: TRBJ2-7; clone size: NA; D gene: TRBD2; V gene: TRBV5-1; CDR3 DNA: TGCGCCAGCAGCTCCCTTCCCCAGCGGGAGGCGAGGGAGCAGTACTTC; CDR3 protein: CASSSLPQREAREQYF
J gene: TRBJ2-3; clone size: NA; D gene: TRBD2; V gene: TRBV5-4; CDR3 DNA: TGTGCCAGCAGCTTCGGACTAGCGGGGGCCACAGATACGCAGTATTTT; CDR3 protein: CASSFGLAGATDTQYF
J gene: TRBJ1-2; clone size: NA; D gene: NA; V gene: TRBV7-8; CDR3 DNA: TGTGCCAGCAGTGACGAGAGGTTTCGGAACGTCGACTATGGCTACACCTTC; CDR3 protein: CASSDERFRNVDYGYTF
J gene: TRBJ2-1; clone size: NA; D gene: TRBD2; V gene: TRBV5-6; CDR3 DNA: TGTGCCAGCACCATAGCGGGAGGGCCTTATGAGCAGTTCTTC; CDR3 protein: CASTIAGGPYEQFF
J gene: TRBJ1-1; clone size: once; D gene: TRBD1; V gene: TRBV5-6; CDR3 DNA: TGTGCCAGCACCCGGGACAGGCTAAACACTGAAGCTTTCTTT; CDR3 protein: CASTRDRLNTEAFF